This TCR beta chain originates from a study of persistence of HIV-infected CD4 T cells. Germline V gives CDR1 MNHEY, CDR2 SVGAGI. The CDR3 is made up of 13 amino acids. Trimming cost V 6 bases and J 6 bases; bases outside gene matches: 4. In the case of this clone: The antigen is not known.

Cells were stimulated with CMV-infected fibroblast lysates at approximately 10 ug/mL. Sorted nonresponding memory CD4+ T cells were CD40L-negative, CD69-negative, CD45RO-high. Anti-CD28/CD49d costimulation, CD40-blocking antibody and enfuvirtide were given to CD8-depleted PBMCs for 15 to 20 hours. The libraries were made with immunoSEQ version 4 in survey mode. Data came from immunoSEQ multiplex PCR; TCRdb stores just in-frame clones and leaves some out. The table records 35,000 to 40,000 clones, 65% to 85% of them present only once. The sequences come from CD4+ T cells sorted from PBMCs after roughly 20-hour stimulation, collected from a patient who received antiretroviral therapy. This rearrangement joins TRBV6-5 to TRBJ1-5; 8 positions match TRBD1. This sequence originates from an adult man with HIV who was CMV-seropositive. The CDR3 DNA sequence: TGTGCCAGCAGCCGGACAGGGATTCAGCCCCAGCATTTT. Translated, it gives CASSRTGIQPQHF.